A single sample gave rise to the 14 T cell receptor beta chains below, sequenced in a study of molecular identifiers for immune sequencing clone quantification. A single record per CDR3 protein comes from TCRdb applying MiXCR to the PCR reads. The sample has about half a million distinct CDR3 sequences, around 23% seen once. Sequences were obtained from naive CD8+ T cells from blood, with Jurkat cell RNA spiked in. The subset is: FACS-sorted CD8+CD4-CCR7+CD45RA+ naive T cells. All receptors derive from a human donor in good health. Some libraries in this study had Jurkat cell RNA spiked in.

This clonotype showed up many times. The gene calls are TRBV4-3 and TRBJ2-7, with 7 bases that match TRBD2. The germline CDR1 and CDR2 sequences are LGHNA and YSLEER. The CDR3 has 16 residues. J lost 0 bases, V lost 1 base, and 6 bases had no gene match. The CDR3: CASSQGSGVFSYEQYF. The CDR3 DNA is TGCGCCAGCAGCCAAGGGAGCGGGGTCTTCTCCTACGAGCAGTACTTC.

This clonotype was detected only a few times. This sequence joins TRBV19 and TRBJ2-3; TRBD2 is a possible D gene (5 bases). Germline lookup yields CDR1 LNHDA and CDR2 SQIVND (reference sequence). Deletions cut 1 base from V and 2 bases from J, with 10 bases between. There are 15 residues in the CDR3. The CDR3 here is CASSIGLASTDTQYF. The CDR3 DNA reads as TGTGCCAGTAGTATAGGTCTAGCTTCCACAGATACGCAGTATTTT.

This clonotype has a handful of counts. The chain employs TRBV9 and TRBJ2-7; 7 positions match TRBD1. V shed 4 bases and J 4 bases; nucleotides not matched to a gene: 8. Germline CDR1 and CDR2: SGDLS and YYNGEE. The CDR3 totals 14 residues. The CDR3 loop reads CASSSDRDGYEQYF. The CDR3 DNA sequence: TGTGCCAGCAGCAGCGACAGGGACGGGTACGAGCAGTACTTC. Combining the CDR3 with reference TRBV9 and TRBJ2-7 gives the whole variable domain DSGVTQTPKHLITATGQRVTLRCSPRSGDLSVYWYQQSLDQGLQFLIQYYNGEERAKGNILERFSAQQFPDLHSELNLSSLELGDSALYFCASSSDRDGYEQYFGPGTRLTVT.

This clonotype was counted ten times or more. This chain's CDR3 is CASSLDRQGWGTEAFF. CDR3 sequence (DNA): TGCGCCAGCAGCTTGGATCGACAGGGGTGGGGGACTGAAGCTTTCTTT. V is TRBV5-1 and J is TRBJ1-1; 8 bases map to TRBD1. The V gene's germline CDR1 is SGHRS and CDR2 YFSETQ. V shed 0 bases, J shed 5 bases, and the junction held 9 bases outside the gene matches. This CDR3 comprises 16 residues.

This clonotype occurred a few times. The rearrangement uses TRBV4-1 and TRBJ2-1, with D unclear. Trimming shortened V by 1 base and J by 4 bases, and 8 bases separated the two germline ends. This CDR3 spans 14 amino acids. Looked up from germline, CDR1 is MGHRA and CDR2 is YSYEKL. The CDR3: CASSQGVQYNEQFF. In DNA form, the CDR3 reads TGCGCCAGCAGCCAAGGGGTACAGTACAATGAGCAGTTCTTC.

This clonotype has a count of ten or more. The chain employs TRBV4-3 and TRBJ2-1, with a possible D match to TRBD1 (6 bases). Germline lookup yields CDR1 LGHNA and CDR2 YSLEER. V lost 0 bases to trimming and J lost 4 bases, with 13 bases between them. The CDR3 consists of 16 residues. The CDR3 spells CASSQDWPGVYNEQFF. In DNA, the CDR3 is TGCGCCAGCAGCCAAGATTGGCCAGGGGTGTACAATGAGCAGTTCTTC.

This chain links TRBV19 with TRBJ2-7; D may be TRBD1 (6 bases). Germline V gene data show CDR1 as LNHDA and CDR2 as SQIVND (reference sequence). This CDR3 region has 15 residues. Trimming shortened V by 3 bases and J by 2 bases, and 14 bases separated the two germline ends. CDR3 amino acids: CASSIGAGVAYEQYF. Here the CDR3 DNA reads TGTGCCAGTAGTATCGGGGCAGGGGTTGCCTACGAGCAGTACTTC. Variable domain in full (rest from reference TRBV19 and TRBJ2-7): DGGITQSPKYLFRKEGQNVTLSCEQNLNHDAMYWYRQDPGQGLRLIYYSQIVNDFQKGDIAEGYSVSREKKESFPLTVTSAQKNPTAFYLCASSIGAGVAYEQYFGPGTRLTVT.

The rearrangement uses TRBV6-1 and TRBJ2-1; unclear D gene. Germline V gene lookup returns CDR1 MNHNS and CDR2 SASEGT. The CDR3 totals 16 residues. Trimming took 7 bases from V and 4 from J, leaving 20 bases between them. The CDR3 spells CASTKAHHSEYNEQFF. The DNA for the CDR3 is TGTGCCAGCACAAAAGCCCACCACTCGGAATACAATGAGCAGTTCTTC.

This clonotype was seen ten or more times. This chain links TRBV5-1 with TRBJ2-7; 8 positions agree with TRBD1. The V gene's germline CDR1 is SGHRS and CDR2 YFSETQ. The CDR3 has 16 amino acids. The ends lost 2 bases at V and 1 base at J; junction bases unmatched: 8. The CDR3 DNA follows: TGCGCCAGCAGCTTCTCCTCAGGGGGCGCTTCCTACGAGCAGTACTTC. Amino acid sequence: CASSFSSGGASYEQYF. The complete variable domain, with remaining parts taken from reference TRBV5-1 and TRBJ2-7, reads KAGVTQTPRYLIKTRGQQVTLSCSPISGHRSVSWYQQTPGQGLQFLFEYFSETQRNKGNFPGRFSGRQFSNSRSEMNVSTLELGDSALYLCASSFSSGGASYEQYFGPGTRLTVT.

The chain couples TRBV7-9 to TRBJ2-7; 13 positions agree with TRBD2. This CDR3 spans 17 amino acids. Trimming cost V 4 bases and J 2 bases; bases outside gene matches: 8. CDR1 and CDR2 from the germline V gene are SEHNR and FQNEAQ (reference sequence). The CDR3 protein is CASSSGTSGIRPYEQYF. The CDR3 nucleotides are TGTGCCAGCAGCTCCGGGACTAGCGGGATTCGCCCCTACGAGCAGTACTTC.

The rearrangement uses TRBV4-3 and TRBJ2-3, with a weak D call TRBD2 (6 bases). Germline lookup yields CDR1 LGHNA and CDR2 YSLEER. Trimming shortened V by 4 bases and J by 1 base, and 12 bases separated the two germline ends. The CDR3 covers 15 residues. The CDR3 is CASSRGTLGTDTQYF. The CDR3 DNA reads TGCGCCAGCAGCCGAGGGACTTTGGGCACAGATACGCAGTATTTT.

On this clonotype: A single base separates this from a much larger clone, so it may be a read error. This chain links TRBV9 with TRBJ2-1, with D hard to call. CDR3 length equals 12 residues. From germline, CDR1 is SGDLS and CDR2 YYNGEE. CDR3: CVSSVVVGEQFF. The CDR3 DNA reads TGTGTCAGCAGCGTAGTTGTAGGTGAGCAGTTCTTC. The whole variable domain, filled in from reference TRBV9 and TRBJ2-1, reads DSGVTQTPKHLITATGQRVTLRCSPRSGDLSVYWYQQSLDQGLQFLIQYYNGEERAKGNILERFSAQQFPDLHSELNLSSLELGDSALYFCVSSVVVGEQFFGPGTRLTVL.

To note about this clonotype: This may be a read error: a much more frequent sequence differs by one nucleotide. J is TRBJ2-3 and V is TRBV20-1, with D possibly being TRBD1 or TRBD2 (5 bases each). CDR3 length: 14 amino acids. The V end lost 7 bases, the J end lost 0 bases, and 14 bases lay between the germline ends. Germline CDR1 DFQATT, CDR2 SNEGSKA (reference sequence). CDR3 amino acids: CSVPGTHSTDTQYF. CDR3 DNA: TGCAGTGTACCCGGGACCCATAGCACAGATACGCAGTATTTT.

The sample holds many counts of this clonotype. This chain connects TRBV6-1 to TRBJ2-7; D not certain. The germline V gene encodes CDR1 MNHNS and CDR2 SASEGT. The CDR3 has 13 amino acids. The V gene lost 1 base and the J gene lost 3 bases, with 7 bases spanning the gap. DNA for the CDR3: TGTGCCAGCAGTGAAGACAGTGTCTACGAGCAGTACTTC. This gives the protein CASSEDSVYEQYF.